This T cell receptor beta chain was obtained from a study of beta chain features in type 1 diabetes. Study-wide points: Patients with Type 1 diabetes showed moderately but significantly shorter TCRB CDR3s in all four CD4+ subsets.

Blood was collected once per donor into heparin, averaging about 116 mL. The V segment lost 2 bases and the J segment 6 bases; nucleotides outside the gene matches: 9. Germline values: CDR1 MNHNS, CDR2 SASEGT. The CDR3 runs to 16 residues. What was sequenced were expressed TCRB transcripts, since all of the isolated RNA had been reverse transcribed. TCRdb keeps only in-frame clones here, not all; method: immunoSEQ multiplex PCR. The profile shows around 130,000 clones, 7% to 10% of them singletons. This clone has just a few counts. What it binds is not known. The TCR sequence derives from a man in his thirties or forties with type 1 diabetes. V and J are TRBV6-1 and TRBJ2-2, with 7 positions matching TRBD1. The source material was central memory CD4+ T cells from blood. Here the CDR3 reads CASSETWAGGAGELFF. The DNA for the CDR3 is TGTGCCAGCAGTGAAACGTGGGCAGGGGGTGCCGGGGAGCTGTTTTTT.